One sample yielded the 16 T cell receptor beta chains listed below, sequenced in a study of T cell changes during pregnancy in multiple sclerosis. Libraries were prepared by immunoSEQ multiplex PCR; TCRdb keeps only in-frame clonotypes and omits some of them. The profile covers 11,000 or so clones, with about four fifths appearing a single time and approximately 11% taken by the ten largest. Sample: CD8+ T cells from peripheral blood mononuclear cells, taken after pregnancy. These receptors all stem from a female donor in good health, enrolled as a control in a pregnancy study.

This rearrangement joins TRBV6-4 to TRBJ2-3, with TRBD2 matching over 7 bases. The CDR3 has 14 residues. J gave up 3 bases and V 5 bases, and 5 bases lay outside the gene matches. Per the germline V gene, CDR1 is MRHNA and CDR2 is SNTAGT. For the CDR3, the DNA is TGTGCCAGCAGTCCCAGCGGGGAAACAGATACGCAGTATTTT. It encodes CASSPSGETDTQYF.

CDR3 nucleotides: TGCGCCAGCAGCTTGGGACAGGAGGTAACCTACGAGCAGTACTTC. As protein: CASSLGQEVTYEQYF. The gene calls are TRBV5-1 and TRBJ2-7; TRBD1 is a possible D gene (6 bases). Between the trimmed V and J ends, which lost 0 bases and 2 bases, there was a span of 12 bases. Germline-derived CDR1 and CDR2 are SGHRS and YFSETQ. The CDR3 covers 15 residues. The full variable domain, rest sourced from reference TRBV5-1 and TRBJ2-7, is KAGVTQTPRYLIKTRGQQVTLSCSPISGHRSVSWYQQTPGQGLQFLFEYFSETQRNKGNFPGRFSGRQFSNSRSEMNVSTLELGDSALYLCASSLGQEVTYEQYFGPGTRLTVT.

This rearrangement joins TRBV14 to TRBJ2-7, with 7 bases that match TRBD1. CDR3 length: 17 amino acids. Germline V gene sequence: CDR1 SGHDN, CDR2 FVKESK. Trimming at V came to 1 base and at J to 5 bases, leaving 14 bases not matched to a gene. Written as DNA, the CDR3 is TGTGCCAGCAGCCAAGTGTCTGGGGCAGGGGGTCCTCACGAGCAGTACTTC. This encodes CASSQVSGAGGPHEQYF.

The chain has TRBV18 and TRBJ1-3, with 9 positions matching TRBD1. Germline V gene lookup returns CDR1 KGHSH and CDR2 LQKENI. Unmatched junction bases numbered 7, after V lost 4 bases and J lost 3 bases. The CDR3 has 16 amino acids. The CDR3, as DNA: TGTGCCAGCTCACTACGACCGGGACAGGGTGGAAACACCATATATTTT. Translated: CASSLRPGQGGNTIYF.

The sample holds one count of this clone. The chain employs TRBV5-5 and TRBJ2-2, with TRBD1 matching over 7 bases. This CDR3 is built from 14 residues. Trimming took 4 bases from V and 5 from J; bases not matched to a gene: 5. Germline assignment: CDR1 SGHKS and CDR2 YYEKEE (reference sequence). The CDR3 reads CASSDRVWTGELFF. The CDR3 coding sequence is TGTGCCAGCAGCGACAGGGTGTGGACCGGGGAGCTGTTTTTT.

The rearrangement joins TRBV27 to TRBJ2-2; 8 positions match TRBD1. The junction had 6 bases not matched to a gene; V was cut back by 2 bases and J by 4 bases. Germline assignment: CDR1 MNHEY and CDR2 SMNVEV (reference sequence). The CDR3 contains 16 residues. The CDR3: CASSLVAGGPTGELFF. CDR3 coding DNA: TGTGCCAGCAGTTTAGTCGCAGGGGGCCCCACCGGGGAGCTGTTTTTT.

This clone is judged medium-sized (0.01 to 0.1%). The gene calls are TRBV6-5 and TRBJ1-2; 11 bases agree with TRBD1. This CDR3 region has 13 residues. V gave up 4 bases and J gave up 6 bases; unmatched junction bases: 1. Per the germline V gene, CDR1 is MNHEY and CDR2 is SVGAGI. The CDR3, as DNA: TGTGCCAGCAGTTGGGACAGGGGGGATGGCTACACCTTC. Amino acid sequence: CASSWDRGDGYTF.

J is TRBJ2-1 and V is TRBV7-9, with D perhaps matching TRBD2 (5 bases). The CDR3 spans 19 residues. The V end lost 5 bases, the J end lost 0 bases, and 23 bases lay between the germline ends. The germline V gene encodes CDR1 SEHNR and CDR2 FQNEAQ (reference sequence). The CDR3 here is CASSHPTSRALSSYNEQFF. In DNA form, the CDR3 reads TGTGCCAGCAGCCACCCCACCTCGCGGGCATTGAGCTCCTACAATGAGCAGTTCTTC.

The CDR3 sequence: CASSPRGWEQYF. The CDR3 nucleotides are TGTGCCAGCAGCCCCAGGGGTTGGGAGCAGTACTTC. The rearrangement uses TRBV5-8 and TRBJ2-7, with D perhaps TRBD1 (6 bases). The CDR3 consists of 12 residues. Trimming cost V 4 bases and J 7 bases, with 12 bases left between them. Germline V lookup: CDR1 SGHTS, CDR2 YDEGEE.

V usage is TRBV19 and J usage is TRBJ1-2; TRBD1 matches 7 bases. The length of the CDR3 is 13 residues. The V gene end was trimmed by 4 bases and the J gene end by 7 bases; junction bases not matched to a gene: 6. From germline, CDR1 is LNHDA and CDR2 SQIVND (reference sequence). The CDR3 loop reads CASSRRTGSGYTF. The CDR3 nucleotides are TGTGCCAGTAGTAGAAGGACAGGCTCTGGCTACACCTTC.

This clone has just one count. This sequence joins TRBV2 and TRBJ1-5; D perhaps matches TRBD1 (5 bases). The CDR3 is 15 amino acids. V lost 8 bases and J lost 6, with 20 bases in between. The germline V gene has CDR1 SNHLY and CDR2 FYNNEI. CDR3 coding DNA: TGTGCCAGCCGAACCGGGGGGATGAGGACTCAGCCCCAGCATTTT. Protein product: CASRTGGMRTQPQHF. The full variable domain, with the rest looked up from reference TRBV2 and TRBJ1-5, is EPEVTQTPSHQVTQMGQEVILRCVPISNHLYFYWYRQILGQKVEFLVSFYNNEISEKSEIFDDQFSVERPDGSNFTLKIRSTKLEDSAMYFCASRTGGMRTQPQHFGDGTRLSIL.

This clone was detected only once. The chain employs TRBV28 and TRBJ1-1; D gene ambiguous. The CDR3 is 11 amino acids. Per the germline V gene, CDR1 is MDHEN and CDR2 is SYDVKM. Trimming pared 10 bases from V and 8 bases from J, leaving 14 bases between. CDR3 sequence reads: CATRDREEAFF. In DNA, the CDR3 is TGTGCCACACGCGACCGGGAAGAAGCTTTCTTT.

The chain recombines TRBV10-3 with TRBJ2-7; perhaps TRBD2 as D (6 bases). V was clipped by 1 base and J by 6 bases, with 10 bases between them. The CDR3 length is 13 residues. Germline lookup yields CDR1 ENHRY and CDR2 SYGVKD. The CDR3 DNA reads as TGTGCCATCAGTGAGTTACCGCGGGGCGAGCAGTACTTC. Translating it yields CAISELPRGEQYF.

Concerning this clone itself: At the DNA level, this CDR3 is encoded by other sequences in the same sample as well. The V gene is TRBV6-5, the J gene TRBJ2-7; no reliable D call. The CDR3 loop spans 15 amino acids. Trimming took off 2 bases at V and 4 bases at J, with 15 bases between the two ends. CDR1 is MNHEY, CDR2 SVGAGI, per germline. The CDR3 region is CASSYDRGSLYEQYF. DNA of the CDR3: TGTGCCAGCAGTTACGATCGCGGAAGCTTGTACGAGCAGTACTTC.

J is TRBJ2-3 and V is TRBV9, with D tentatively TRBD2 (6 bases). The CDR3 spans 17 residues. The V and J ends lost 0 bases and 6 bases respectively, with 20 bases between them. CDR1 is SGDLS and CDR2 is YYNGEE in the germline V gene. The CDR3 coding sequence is TGTGCCAGCAGCGTAGAGGTGGGGGGTGGCCCCGGGGATACGCAGTATTTT. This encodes CASSVEVGGGPGDTQYF.

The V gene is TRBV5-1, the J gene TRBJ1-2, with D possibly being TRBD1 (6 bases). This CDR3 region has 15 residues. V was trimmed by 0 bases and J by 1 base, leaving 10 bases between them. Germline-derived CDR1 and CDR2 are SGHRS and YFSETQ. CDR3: CASSLEGVINYGYTF. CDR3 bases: TGCGCCAGCAGCTTGGAGGGGGTCATTAACTATGGCTACACCTTC. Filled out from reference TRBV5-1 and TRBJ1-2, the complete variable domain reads KAGVTQTPRYLIKTRGQQVTLSCSPISGHRSVSWYQQTPGQGLQFLFEYFSETQRNKGNFPGRFSGRQFSNSRSEMNVSTLELGDSALYLCASSLEGVINYGYTFGSGTRLTVV.